Reported below is one T cell receptor (beta chain). The germline gene is not matched at one end of the junction; a read error may be the cause. The germline V gene encodes CDR1 GTSNPN and CDR2 SVGIG (reference sequence). This CDR3 is 14 amino acids long. This specimen comes from a study of control samples from healthy donors and cancer patients. The table came from immunoSEQ multiplex PCR; TCRdb's copy has only in-frame clones and leaves some out. The data hold 130,000 or so clones, with about 90% observed a single time. This sequence joins TRBV30 and TRBJ1-6, with 9 bases matching TRBD1. The TCR originated in a woman aged 45 to 65 in good health. Sequencing was done on a sample of blood. CDR3 residues: CACTGGSDNSPLHF. CDR3 DNA sequence: TGTGCCTGCACAGGGGGCTCCGATAATTCACCCCTCCACTTT. Combining the CDR3 with reference TRBV30 and TRBJ1-6 gives the whole variable domain SQTIHQWPATLVQPVGSPLSLECTVEGTSNPNLYWYRQAAGRGLQLLFYSVGIGQISSEVPQNLSASRPQDRQFILSSKKLLLSDSGFYLCACTGGSDNSPLHFGNGTRLTVT.